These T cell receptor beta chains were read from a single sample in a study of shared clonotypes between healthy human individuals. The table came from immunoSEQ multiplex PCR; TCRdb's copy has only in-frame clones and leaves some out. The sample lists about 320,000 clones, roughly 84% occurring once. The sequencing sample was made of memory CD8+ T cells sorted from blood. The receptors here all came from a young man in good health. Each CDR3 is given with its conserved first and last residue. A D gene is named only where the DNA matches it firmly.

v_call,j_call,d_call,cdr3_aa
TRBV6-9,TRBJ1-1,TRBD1,CASKVTGGGTEAFF
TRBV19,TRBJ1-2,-,CASSSTGNYGYTF
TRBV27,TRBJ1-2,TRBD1,CASRTGSGYTF
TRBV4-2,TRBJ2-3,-,CASSQELGTTDTQYF
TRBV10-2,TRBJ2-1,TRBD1,CAAGGQYNEQFF
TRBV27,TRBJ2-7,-,CASSLSLSYEQYF
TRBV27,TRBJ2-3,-,CASSLRTLYTQYF
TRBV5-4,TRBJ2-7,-,CASSLSGVEQYF
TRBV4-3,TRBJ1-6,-,CASSRGGQFNYSPLHF
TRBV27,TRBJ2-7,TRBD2,CASSLRRGLDSYEQYF
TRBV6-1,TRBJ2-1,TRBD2,CASSATGLGGYEQFF
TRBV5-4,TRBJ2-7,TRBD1,CASSPTGTENEQYF
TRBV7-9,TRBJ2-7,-,CASSSEGFVWYF
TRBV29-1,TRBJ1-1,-,CSAAANTEAFF
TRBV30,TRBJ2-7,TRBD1,CAWDRASEQYF
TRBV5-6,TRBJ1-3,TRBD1,CASSFGTGAGNTIYF
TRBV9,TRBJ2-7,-,CASSVDSGESSYEQYF
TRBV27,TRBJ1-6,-,CASTSGGGLYNSPLHF
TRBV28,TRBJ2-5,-,CASSLGQPLQTQYF
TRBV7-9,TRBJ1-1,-,CASSSQRFQGRDTEAFF
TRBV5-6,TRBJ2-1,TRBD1,CASSLIGTGDYNEQFF
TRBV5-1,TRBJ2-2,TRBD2,CASSFLAGGFDTGELFF
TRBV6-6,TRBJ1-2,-,CASSYSGSYGYTF
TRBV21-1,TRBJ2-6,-,CASRSIIQQSRANVLTF
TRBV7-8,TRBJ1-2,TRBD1,CASSLAAGGLLNYGYTF
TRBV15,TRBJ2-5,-,CATSPWGDQETQYF
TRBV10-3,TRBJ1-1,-,CAISEVGTYTEAFF
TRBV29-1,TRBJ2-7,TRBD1,CSVLDRLSYEQYF
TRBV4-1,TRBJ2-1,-,CASSQDGTGASYNEQFF
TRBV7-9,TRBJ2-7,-,CASSLRGTSGEQYF
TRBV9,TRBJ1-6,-,CASSVDILHNSPLHF
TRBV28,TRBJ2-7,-,CASSFSGVNYEQYF
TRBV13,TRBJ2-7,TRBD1,CASSLEGAGSYEQYF
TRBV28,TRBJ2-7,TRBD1,CASSFRGQAYEQYF
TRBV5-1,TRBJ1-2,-,CASSPAGGGNYGYTF
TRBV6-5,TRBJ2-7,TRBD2,CASSYGAGGWYEQYF
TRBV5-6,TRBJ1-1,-,CASSLGTEINTEAFF
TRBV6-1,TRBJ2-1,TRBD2,CASSASSGNLYNEQFF
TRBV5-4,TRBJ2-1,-,CASSLDGGEQFF
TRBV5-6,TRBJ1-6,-,CASSFWGSPLHF
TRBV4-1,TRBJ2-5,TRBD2,CASSQAREEYGPQETQYF
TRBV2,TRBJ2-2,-,CASSDRGRANTGELFF
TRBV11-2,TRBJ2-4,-,CASSRYRWVSKNIQYF